This is a list of T cell receptor beta chains from one sample in a study of T cell responses to AZD1222 COVID-19 vaccine. Here immunoSEQ multiplex PCR was the method, and the copy in TCRdb shows in-frame clones only, minus some. The data hold some 96,000 clones, with around 90% observed a single time. Material: peripheral blood, obtained on day 0 of AZD1222 vaccination. These receptors came from an adult in good health. CDR3s include the opening cysteine and the closing phenylalanine or tryptophan. The D gene is left open where the match is weak. Rows may omit the clone size; those that give it use once, few, many or a size class.

J gene | V gene | D gene | clone size | CDR3 DNA | CDR3 protein
TRBJ2-1 | TRBV6-5 | TRBD2 | - | TGTGCCAGCAGAAAACGAGCGGGAGCTGAGCAGTTCTTC | CASRKRAGAEQFF
TRBJ1-3 | TRBV15 | - | - | TGTGCCACCGGTACACCCAACCTTCGAGACACCATATATTTT | CATGTPNLRDTIYF
TRBJ2-5 | TRBV9 | - | few | TGTGCCAGCAGCGTAGGGGTAGCGGCCCAAGAGACCCAGTACTTC | CASSVGVAAQETQYF
TRBJ2-4 | TRBV10-3 | TRBD2 | few | TGTGCCATCAGTGAAGGGACTAGCGGTCCGTTAGCCAAAAACATTCAGTACTTC | CAISEGTSGPLAKNIQYF
TRBJ1-2 | TRBV5-1 | - | - | TGCGCCAGCAGTATGTCCTCCGGGGGGGGATATGGCTACACCTTC | CASSMSSGGGYGYTF
TRBJ2-5 | TRBV28 | - | - | TGTGCCAGCAGTACGCAACCGTTCCAAGAGACCCAGTACTTC | CASSTQPFQETQYF
TRBJ2-3 | TRBV7-3 | TRBD2 | - | TGTGCCAGCAGCCCGAGAACGGGAGGGCCTGGCACAGATACGCAGTATTTT | CASSPRTGGPGTDTQYF
TRBJ1-2 | TRBV29-1 | TRBD1 | - | TGCAGCGTTCCTCCGGGACAGGGGGCCGCGGTGGACTATGGCTACACCTTC | CSVPPGQGAAVDYGYTF
TRBJ1-2 | TRBV19 | - | once | TGTGCCAGTCTGGAATTTGGCTACACCTTC | CASLEFGYTF
TRBJ1-6 | TRBV7-3 | - | - | TGTGCCAGCGGGAAGAGGGGCTTAAATTCACCCCTCCACTTT | CASGKRGLNSPLHF
TRBJ1-2 | TRBV19 | TRBD1 | - | TGTGCCAGTAGTGGCTGGACAGGAGCTAACTATGGCTACACCTTC | CASSGWTGANYGYTF
TRBJ2-7 | TRBV28 | - | - | TGTGCCAGCAGTTTGCTGGTCGGGATGATCGACGAGCAGTACTTC | CASSLLVGMIDEQYF
TRBJ2-5 | TRBV2 | TRBD2 | - | TGTGCCAGCAGTGGGGGCCTAGCGGGAGGTTCCCAAGAGACCCAGTACTTC | CASSGGLAGGSQETQYF
TRBJ2-1 | TRBV11-2 | - | - | TGTGCCAGCAGTTTAGTGAAAGGGGCGTCCTACAATGAGCAGTTCTTC | CASSLVKGASYNEQFF
TRBJ1-1 | TRBV7-2 | - | - | TGTGCCAGCAGCGTAGCAGGGATCACTGAAGCTTTCTTT | CASSVAGITEAFF
TRBJ1-1 | TRBV30 | - | - | TGTGCCTGGAGTGTACTAAGGGGAGCTGAAGCTTTCTTT | CAWSVLRGAEAFF
TRBJ1-2 | TRBV28 | - | - | TGTGCCAGCCAGGGGACACAAACTAACTATGGCTACACCTTC | CASQGTQTNYGYTF
TRBJ1-5 | TRBV19 | - | - | TGTGCCAGTAGTAAACAGGGCTATAGCAATCAGCCCCAGCATTTT | CASSKQGYSNQPQHF
TRBJ2-3 | TRBV6-5 | - | - | TGTGCCAGCAGGGGGGGCGCGAGGACAGATACGCAGTATTTT | CASRGGARTDTQYF
TRBJ2-1 | TRBV28 | - | - | TGTGCCAGCAGCCTCGGGGGAGAGCAGTTCTTC | CASSLGGEQFF
TRBJ1-5 | TRBV2 | TRBD1 | - | TGTGCCAGCAATCCGGGACAGAGTGGGCAGCCCCAGCATTTT | CASNPGQSGQPQHF
TRBJ1-4 | TRBV9 | - | few | TGTGCCAGCAGCGTAGGAGGTCGGACACCTTACTTGAATGAAAAACTGTTTTTT | CASSVGGRTPYLNEKLFF
TRBJ2-3 | TRBV6-5 | - | - | TGTGCCAGCAGCGTACCTAGCACAGATACGCAGTATTTT | CASSVPSTDTQYF
TRBJ2-1 | TRBV6-2/TRBV6-3 | TRBD2 | - | TGTGCCAGCAGTTCCCTACTAGCGGGAGGATACAATGAGCAGTTCTTC | CASSSLLAGGYNEQFF
TRBJ2-7 | TRBV7-6 | TRBD1 | - | TGTGCCAGCAGCCGTTACCAGGGGGCTGAATACGAGCAGTACTTC | CASSRYQGAEYEQYF
TRBJ1-2 | TRBV5-1 | TRBD1 | few | TGCGCCAGCAGCTTGGGACAGGGAAGAGAAGAAGGCTACACCTTC | CASSLGQGREEGYTF
TRBJ2-1 | TRBV4-2 | TRBD2 | - | TGTGCCAGCAGCCAAGATGCCCGTGGACTAGCGGGAGTACTCGAGCAGTTCTTC | CASSQDARGLAGVLEQFF
TRBJ2-3 | TRBV7-2 | - | once | TGTGCCAGCAGCCCTCCAACTTATACGCAGTATTTT | CASSPPTYTQYF
TRBJ2-1 | TRBV30 | - | - | TGTGCCTGGGGGAGTTACAATGAGCAGTTCTTC | CAWGSYNEQFF
TRBJ1-4 | TRBV16 | - | - | TGTGCCAGCAGCCAAGTAGGGCCTAATGAAAAACTGTTTTTT | CASSQVGPNEKLFF
TRBJ1-6 | TRBV3-1/TRBV3-2 | - | - | TGTGCCAGCAGCCAAGATGGCGGGGGGAATTCACCCCTCCACTTT | CASSQDGGGNSPLHF
TRBJ1-5 | TRBV10-3 | TRBD1 | - | TGTGCCATCAGTTCCGGCGGACAGGGGCCCCAGCATTTT | CAISSGGQGPQHF
TRBJ2-7 | TRBV5-3 | - | once | TGTGCCAGAAGCCGGCCAGTGGCCCACTACGAGCAGTACTTC | CARSRPVAHYEQYF
TRBJ1-1 | TRBV20-1 | - | - | TGCAGTGCCCCGCCAGTGACTGAAGCTTTCTTT | CSAPPVTEAFF
TRBJ2-1 | TRBV5-1 | - | - | TGCGCCAGCAGCTTGGTGACTAGGGAGCATGAGCAGTTCTTC | CASSLVTREHEQFF
TRBJ1-1 | TRBV29-1 | - | - | TGCAGCTCCGGTGAGGGGCGTGGGACTGAAGCTTTCTTT | CSSGEGRGTEAFF
TRBJ2-2 | TRBV7-9 | - | - | TGTGCCAGCAGCACCGCCTGGACAGCGAACACCGGGGAGCTGTTTTTT | CASSTAWTANTGELFF
TRBJ2-7 | TRBV9 | - | - | TGTGCCAGCAGCGTAGCGGGGAGGAACGAGCAGTACTTC | CASSVAGRNEQYF
TRBJ1-1 | TRBV5-4 | - | once | TGTGCCAGCAGCTTGGCGCCAGGGGATGAAGCTTTCTTT | CASSLAPGDEAFF
TRBJ2-5 | TRBV4-3 | - | once | TGCGCCAGCAGCCAAGGGGTAAAAGAGACCCAGTACTTC | CASSQGVKETQYF
TRBJ2-7 | TRBV7-2 | - | - | TGTGCCAGCAGCTTAGAGGCAGGCGGCTCCTACGAGCAGTACTTC | CASSLEAGGSYEQYF
TRBJ2-1 | TRBV7-9 | - | - | TGTGCCAGCAGCCTAAACTGGGGGAGCTCCTACAATGAGCAGTTCTTC | CASSLNWGSSYNEQFF
TRBJ1-3 | TRBV7-9 | - | - | TGTGCCAGCAGCTTACAAGGCAGCTCTGGAAACACCATATATTTT | CASSLQGSSGNTIYF
TRBJ2-7 | TRBV28 | - | - | TGTGCCAGCAGTCTCGGACAGTCCTACGAGCAGTACTTC | CASSLGQSYEQYF
TRBJ2-2 | TRBV12-5 | TRBD2 | - | TGTGCTAGTGGTTCCGTTCTGGGTAGCGGGGCAGTGTCGAACACCGGGGAGCTGTTTTTT | CASGSVLGSGAVSNTGELFF
TRBJ1-5 | TRBV5-1 | - | - | TGCGCCAGCAGCTTGACGGGGCCTCAGCCCCAGCATTTT | CASSLTGPQPQHF
TRBJ1-3 | TRBV4-1 | - | - | TGCGCCAGCAGCCAAGATCGGGCCTCCGGAAACACCATATATTTT | CASSQDRASGNTIYF
TRBJ1-2 | TRBV6-5 | - | - | TGTGCCAGCAGCCAAGCCCTCAACTATGGCTACACCTTC | CASSQALNYGYTF
TRBJ2-2 | TRBV7-3 | TRBD2 | - | TGTGCCAGCAGCTTAAACCCCCTAGCGGGAGTTTCGAACACCGGGGAGCTGTTTTTT | CASSLNPLAGVSNTGELFF
TRBJ2-1 | TRBV5-8 | - | - | TGTGCCAGCAGCTCTCGGGCAGGGCGATACAATGAGCAGTTCTTC | CASSSRAGRYNEQFF
TRBJ1-2 | TRBV7-8 | TRBD1 | - | TGTGCCAGCAGCTTAGGGGGACAGGGGTATGGCTACACCTTC | CASSLGGQGYGYTF
TRBJ1-5 | TRBV5-8 | TRBD1 | once | TGTGCCAGCAGCCCTCGTGGCAGGGGGGCAAATCAGCCCCAGCATTTT | CASSPRGRGANQPQHF
TRBJ2-5 | TRBV9 | TRBD2 | - | TGTGCCAGCAGCGTAGGAGCCCTAGCGGGAGGGCCGAACCAAGAGACCCAGTACTTC | CASSVGALAGGPNQETQYF